This T cell receptor beta chain was sequenced for a study of blood T cell repertoires in COVID-19. Trimming removed 1 base at V and 7 bases at J, with 8 bases between. The germline gives CDR1 SGHTA, CDR2 FQGNSA. This CDR3 contains 13 residues. Authors' analysis steps: How many nucleated cells were present was estimated from reference gene primer amplification. This table comes from immunoSEQ multiplex PCR, and its TCRdb copy is limited to in-frame clones, with some not included. D and trimming come from the DNA, and the V and J calls and clone size come from that table. Of approximately 100,000 clones in the sample, roughly 80% are singletons; the top ten hold roughly 6.2%.

The sample consisted of peripheral blood. The genes are TRBV7-2 and TRBJ1-5; D not certain. This TCR derives from a man between 60 and 75 years old with acute or convalescent COVID-19. In DNA form, the CDR3 reads TGTACCAGCAGCTTAGAGGTGAGGCAGCCCCAGCATTTT. Protein product: CTSSLEVRQPQHF.